The entry below gives a single T cell receptor (beta chain) sequence along with its context. The record originates from a study of blood T cells in healthy people across ages. PCR was performed a second time for roughly 6 to 12 cycles using a sample-barcoded 5' primer and a J-beta primer mix. MiXCR was run by TCRdb on the 5' RACE reads, yielding one entry per CDR3 protein. The data contain about 630,000 distinct CDR3 sequences, approximately 21% of them singletons. This receptor was identified in a man between 65 and 79 years old in good health. Sequenced: blood.

CDR3 coding DNA: TGCAGTGCTAGGGACGACCCCTACGAGCAGTACTTC. Translating gives CSARDDPYEQYF. The chain employs TRBV20-1 and TRBJ2-7; D gene unclear. The germline V gene encodes CDR1 DFQATT and CDR2 SNEGSKA (reference sequence). V was clipped by 3 bases and J by 2 bases, with 8 bases between them. The CDR3 runs to 12 residues.